This T cell receptor (beta chain) originates from a study of T-cell reconstitution after alpha-beta-depleted transplantation in children. Preparation of the TCRbeta library involved a method that used unique molecular identifiers. TCRdb passed the PCR reads through MiXCR, listing each CDR3 protein once. The sample records 190,000 or so distinct CDR3 sequences, approximately 14% being singletons. CDR1 SGHRS and CDR2 YFSETQ come from the germline V gene. Trimming stripped 2 bases from V and 8 bases from J, with 17 bases between. The CDR3 length is 15 residues. Sequenced material: PBMCs from the stem cell graft donor, taken from the stem cell graft. The source is a human donor who donated a stem cell graft to a child with acute lymphoblastic leukemia. V and J are TRBV5-1 and TRBJ2-1; D gene unclear. For the CDR3, the DNA is TGCGCCAGCAGCTTCTTTGGGCGAAACGGCGATGAGCAGTTCTTC. Residues: CASSFFGRNGDEQFF.